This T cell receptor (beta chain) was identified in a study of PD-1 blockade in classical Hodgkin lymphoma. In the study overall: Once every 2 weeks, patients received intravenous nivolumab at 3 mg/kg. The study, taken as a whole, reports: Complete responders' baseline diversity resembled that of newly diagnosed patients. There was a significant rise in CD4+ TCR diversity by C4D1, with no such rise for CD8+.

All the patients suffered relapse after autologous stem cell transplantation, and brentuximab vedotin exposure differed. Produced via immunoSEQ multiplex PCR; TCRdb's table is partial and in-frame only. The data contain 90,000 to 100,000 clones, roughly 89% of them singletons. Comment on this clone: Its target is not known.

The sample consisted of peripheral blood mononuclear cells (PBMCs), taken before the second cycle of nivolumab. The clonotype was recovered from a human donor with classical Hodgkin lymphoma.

CDR3 sequence reads: CASTMGQFADTQYF. The CDR3 DNA follows: TGTGCCAGCACCATGGGCCAATTCGCAGATACGCAGTATTTT. V is TRBV7-9 and J is TRBJ2-3, with D unresolved. This CDR3 has 14 residues. V lost 7 bases and J lost 4, with 15 bases in between. The germline V gene encodes CDR1 SEHNR and CDR2 FQNEAQ (reference sequence).